A selection of T cell receptor beta chains follows, all from one sample in a study of T-cell reconstitution after alpha-beta-depleted transplantation in children. TCRdb fed the PCR reads into MiXCR, producing one record per CDR3 protein. The table shows almost 500,000 distinct CDR3 sequences, with approximately 10% occurring only once. The sample here was PBMCs, taken before TCRalphabeta/CD19-depleted stem cell transplant. The receptors shown here come from a child between 2 and 9 years old with inherited bone marrow failure, due to receive a stem cell transplant. Both conserved end residues are trimmed from each CDR3. Rows may omit the clone size; those that give it use once, few, many or a size class.

size,J,V,CDR3
many,TRBJ2-3,TRBV27,ASSFQLAGVDTQY
many,TRBJ2-3,TRBV27,ASSFSTSGRAFDATDTQY
many,TRBJ2-5,TRBV12-3/TRBV12-4,ASSLDGVRGAATQETQY
many,TRBJ2-1,TRBV12-3/TRBV12-4,ASSLVFFVGTRGNEQF
many,TRBJ2-6,TRBV27,ASSLQGAAGANVLT
few,TRBJ2-3,TRBV7-9,ASRPRDRGPTDTQY
many,TRBJ2-1,TRBV7-9,ASSLEEQF
.,TRBJ2-1,TRBV27,ASTLDRVGGNEQF
many,TRBJ2-4,TRBV29-1,SVEGAGSQNIQY
many,TRBJ2-7,TRBV4-2,ASSQSIRNYYEQY
many,TRBJ2-7,TRBV6-2/TRBV6-3,ASRKVAGNLPSYEQY
many,TRBJ2-2,TRBV5-1,ASSALPFTGELF
many,TRBJ2-1,TRBV12-3/TRBV12-4,ASSLKQGAEF
many,TRBJ1-1,TRBV4-3,ASSQDTMNTEAF
many,TRBJ2-2,TRBV27,ASSLGLAGVGTGELF
few,TRBJ2-7,TRBV7-2,ASSLAWGQSSYEQY
many,TRBJ2-7,TRBV29-1,SVDGTGRNEQY
.,TRBJ2-7,TRBV12-3/TRBV12-4,ASSPGLVGWGGYEQY
.,TRBJ2-3,TRBV18,ASSPREGVSTDTQY
many,TRBJ2-3,TRBV20-1,SARDLWDGGTDTQY
many,TRBJ1-1,TRBV7-9,ASSPGQGKDEAF
.,TRBJ2-2,TRBV4-1,ASSQDLSEGPGTGELF
many,TRBJ2-5,TRBV19,ASSIDGEETQY
many,TRBJ1-1,TRBV6-5,ASSTGYKTGYLTEAF
many,TRBJ2-5,TRBV12-3/TRBV12-4,ASSMTSGFQETQY
many,TRBJ2-7,TRBV6-2/TRBV6-3,ASSRGLAGSYEQY
many,TRBJ2-7,TRBV7-8,ASSSPGPYVYEQY
few,TRBJ2-1,TRBV7-6,ASSLLAGGRYNEQF
few,TRBJ2-5,TRBV20-1,SARGLAGETQY
many,TRBJ2-3,TRBV10-3,AISTSDTQY
many,TRBJ2-4,TRBV5-4,ASSPDGLRIAKNIQY
few,TRBJ2-7,TRBV5-1,ASSFRGWQDEQY
.,TRBJ1-6,TRBV12-3/TRBV12-4,ACSNTGNSPLH
.,TRBJ2-1,TRBV2,ASGYLGDNEQF
few,TRBJ2-5,TRBV6-5,ASSYGSGGIQETQY
many,TRBJ1-1,TRBV29-1,SVALKVADRETF